This T cell receptor beta chain was captured by sequencing in a study of identifying expanded T cells in peripheral blood. Findings and caveats of the study: Across healthy donors, higher total template counts meant significantly greater approximately two-week count variance.

Assay used: immunoSEQ multiplex PCR; TCRdb lists only in-frame clones, some missing. Counted here are around 120,000 clones, around nine tenths occurring once; the ten biggest clones make up roughly 15%. Collection occurred without any documented infections or immune events in donors. This clone was counted a single time. Its target is unknown. The V gene lost 4 bases and the J gene lost 7 bases, with 11 bases spanning the gap. Per the germline V gene, CDR1 is ENHRY and CDR2 is SYGVKD. The CDR3 has 13 amino acids. The receptor was derived from a person aged 18 to 70 in good health. Sequencing was done on a sample of blood. This chain uses TRBV10-3 with TRBJ1-3, with D tentatively TRBD1 (5 bases). The CDR3 bases are TGTGCCATCAGTGGGGGGGGAAGGAACACCATATATTTT. Translation gives CAISGGGRNTIYF.